One TCR beta chain is described in this entry. Its antigen is currently not known. The record has no base qualities; no much larger clone is one base away. The library relied on 5' RACE. Data came from a NextSeq 500. The TCR library protocol attached a unique molecular identifier to each TCR cDNA molecule to allow correction of PCR and sequencing errors. The paper's data handling went like this. Decombinator tools were used for TCR identification, UMI-based error correction and CDR3 extraction. Expanded TCRs were defined as those above a frequency of 2 per 1,000, corresponding to the top 1% of the tumor frequency distribution. Each repertoire was subsampled 100 times to 5,000 TCRs, after which Renyi diversity was computed with the R vegan package. CDR3 similarity networks were built from amino acid triplet string-kernel similarity, with CDR3s being connected when pairwise similarity was above 0.82. In-frame beta chains were kept once TCRdb had trimmed the public reads at Q25 with fastp and called clones with MiXCR. Duplicate CDR3 protein sequences are folded into a single record with the most common DNA and genes. TCRdb assigned the V and J calls; the authors' analysis was not used. The sample records 7,000 or so distinct CDR3 sequences, 15% to 20% of which are singletons. The ten largest make up roughly 18% of the sample.

Explained via the paper, the time point label denotes: sample taken at primary tumor resection. For TCR sequencing, whole RNA was extracted from tumor and nontumor lung tissue, or from cryopreserved PBMC samples, and no cell sorting was done. Donors were some 67 patients with early-stage, untreated non-small cell lung cancer from the lung TRACERx cohort. Patients were selected for TCR sequencing only if sufficient RNA was available from at least two tumor regions. The CDR3 contains 15 residues, cysteine and phenylalanine counted. Only the CDR3 DNA is retained, 45 bases long and in frame from the first base. The junction shows trimming of 0 bases on V and 5 bases on J, and the gene matches do not reach 6 bases of it. The germline V gene encodes CDR1 MNHNS and CDR2 SASEGT. The sample belongs to a study of spatial heterogeneity in lung cancer (dated by TCRdb to about 2019). Concerning the study at large: Beta-chain transcripts were consistently detected in greater numbers than alpha-chain transcripts, which likely reflected higher beta-chain transcript abundance. In the raw uncorrected reads, each unique combination of TCR and UMI appeared on average more than ten times. In non-small cell lung cancer, the study made a quantitative comparison of TCR alpha and beta repertoires among multiple tumor regions, matched nontumor lung and blood. Nonsynonymous mutation counts, determined by whole-exome sequencing of tumor tissue, were related to features of the TCR repertoire. Both alpha and beta chains were TCR-sequenced in 220 or so tumor regions, 64 matched nontumor lung samples and roughly 50 PBMC samples obtained at surgery.

The paper's findings and limits, for the study overall: Ubiquitous expanded tumor TCRs showed up in blood more often at tumor resection than at routine follow-up. Additional single-cell paired TCR alpha and beta sequencing was considered necessary to confirm, at a functional level, the hypothesis that regional TCRs recognize regional mutations.

The sequence links TRBV6-1 to TRBJ2-5; 7 junctional bases match TRBD1. This TCR came from a female donor with early-stage non-small cell lung cancer. Specimen: PBMCs, collected at surgery. Read as DNA, the sequence is TGTGCCAGCAGTGAAGCGGGTGTCAGGGGGGAGACCCAGTACTTC. The encoded protein is CASSEAGVRGETQYF.